This T cell receptor beta chain was captured in a study of blood T cell repertoires in COVID-19 (dated by TCRdb to between 2020 and 2021). In terms of the full investigation: Collaborator samples came from the United States, Italy and Spain and covered acute and convalescent phases of COVID-19. The material from the prospective study consisted of cDNA or gDNA derived from T cells, B-cell-depleted T cells, or PBMCs. Deeply sampled blood TCRbeta repertoires from subjects exposed to, actively infected with, or recovered from COVID-19 were included in the dataset. The repertoires were released in a freely available public database meant as a resource for research on the immune response to SARS-CoV-2. The samples were drawn from the first 160 participants of the ongoing ImmuneRACE study and from 1,254 subjects provided by 6 global collaborators. Nearly every sample came with metadata listing a de-identified subject ID, COVID-19 status, age in years and sex. Where available, HLA class I and class II types were taken from metadata supplied by the sample provider and were not determined by assay-based typing.

TCRbeta CDR3 regions were amplified from genomic DNA using the immunoSEQ Assay, a bias-controlled multiplex PCR. The paper's data handling went like this. Nucleated cell counts per sample were estimated from amplification of reference gene primers within the assay. To quantify the absolute abundance of each unique TCRbeta CDR3 rearrangement, sequence reads were collapsed and filtered. For each sample, productive Simpson clonality was calculated by taking the square root of Simpson's diversity index across productive rearrangements. TCRdb's version of the immuneACCESS table is confined to in-frame rearrangements and falls short of the full clone set. An unresolved V gene accounts for under half of the shortfall where checked; the remainder is of unknown origin. That table furnishes V, J and clone size, whereas the DNA furnished D and trimming. Within this sample are approximately 230,000 clones, with 65% to 90% of them counted one time only. The ten largest clones capture about 16% of the sample.

Points on this clone: The specificity of this receptor is unknown. The input lacks base qualities; no much larger clone sits a single base away.

CDR1 and CDR2 were assigned from the germline V gene as SGHDN and FVKESK. The CDR3 starts with the cysteine, ends with the phenylalanine, and has 12 residues. The only DNA kept is the CDR3, 36 bases in frame from the first base. Relative to germline, V is 1 base shorter and J is 3 bases shorter, with 4 bases between their ends. On the study overall, not on this receptor specifically: The amount of clinical and demographic metadata varied by source and participant and was provided uncurated.

Participants in the prospective study were enrolled through a virtual design, were aged about 18 to 89 years, and lived in approximately 25 United States geographic areas. Cohort assignment in the prospective study relied on participant-reported clinical history from a screening survey and a study questionnaire. For ImmuneRACE Cohort 3, a participant was defined as recovered based on two consecutive negative NP/OP PCR tests, clearance by a healthcare professional, or resolution of symptoms. Each participant in the prospective study had whole blood, serum and a nasopharyngeal or oropharyngeal swab collected by mobile phlebotomists. Additional blood draws and questionnaires over an approximately 2-month period could optionally be provided by prospective study participants. Prospective study blood samples were shipped either frozen or at room temperature before DNA extraction.

This clonotype was sampled from a man between 18 and 29 years old who had recovered from COVID-19. Sequencing used PBMCs or T cells enriched from blood (not recorded which). The chain is made from TRBV14 and TRBJ2-7, with the D gene not clear enough to name. The DNA reads TGTGCCAGCAGCCAAGGCGGCTACGAGCAGTACTTC. Its protein product is CASSQGGYEQYF.